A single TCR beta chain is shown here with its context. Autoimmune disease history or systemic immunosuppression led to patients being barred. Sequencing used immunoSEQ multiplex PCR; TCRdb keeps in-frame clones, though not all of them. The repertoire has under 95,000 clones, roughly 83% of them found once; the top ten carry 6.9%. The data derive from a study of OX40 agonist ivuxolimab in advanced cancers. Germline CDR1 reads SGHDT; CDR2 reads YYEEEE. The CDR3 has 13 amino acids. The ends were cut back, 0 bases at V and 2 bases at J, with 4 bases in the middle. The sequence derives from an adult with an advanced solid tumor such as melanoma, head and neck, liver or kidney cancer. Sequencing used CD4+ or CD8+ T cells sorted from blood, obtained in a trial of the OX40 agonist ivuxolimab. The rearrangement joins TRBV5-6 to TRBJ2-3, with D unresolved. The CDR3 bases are TGTGCCAGCAGCTTGGGGCACACAGATACGCAGTATTTT. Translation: CASSLGHTDTQYF.